These 24 T cell receptor beta chains share one sample of origin, sequenced in a study of metastatic and nonmetastatic thyroid tumors. Until they underwent thyroid surgery, no patient had received any treatment. TCRdb reanalyzed the PCR reads via MiXCR. The sample has over 15,000 clones, around 30% seen once. The sample consisted of tumor tissue. The receptors stem from a female donor with papillary thyroid cancer or a benign thyroid nodule (not recorded which). Some clones in this sample may be carry-over from other donors' samples.

There are a few counts of this clone. The conserved phenylalanine or tryptophan is not found at the CDR3 terminus, so this likely reflects a read error. The DNA is left out, because the CDR3 cannot be placed on it with certainty; the CDR3 is given as TCRdb lists it. The chain joins TRBV6-2 or TRBV6-3 to TRBJ2-1; the table's D call, TRBD2, was not checked against the DNA. The CDR3 region is 15 residues in length, termini included. Germline CDR1 and CDR2: MNHEY and SVGEGT. The CDR3 here is CASRALAGALAGATL.

By sample share, this clone is medium-sized. The chain links TRBV2 to TRBJ2-7; 13 bases agree with TRBD2. The junction had 12 bases not matched to a gene; V was cut back by 4 bases and J by 0 bases. CDR3 size: 19 residues. The germline CDR1 and CDR2 sequences are SNHLY and FYNNEI. CDR3 sequence reads: CASSAPGLAGRVGSYEQYF. In DNA, the CDR3 is TGTGCCAGCAGTGCTCCGGGACTAGCGGGAAGGGTGGGCTCCTACGAGCAGTACTTC.

This clone was counted many times. The V call is TRBV30, the J call TRBJ1-5; D is ambiguous. Trimming took off 0 bases at V and 7 bases at J, with 13 bases between the two ends. Germline loops: CDR1 GTSNPN, CDR2 SVGIG (reference sequence). The CDR3 runs 14 residues. The CDR3 region is CAWSVGGPEQPQHF. CDR3 sequence (DNA): TGTGCCTGGAGTGTGGGAGGGCCGGAGCAGCCCCAGCATTTT.

As to this clone: An end of the junction does not agree with germline; a read error may underlie this. This chain uses TRBV28 with TRBJ2-5; a possible D gene is TRBD2 (5 bases). This CDR3 spans 13 amino acids. Germline V gene data show CDR1 as MDHEN and CDR2 as SYDVKM. In DNA, the CDR3 is TGTGCTACCCGGTCGGGATCCCAAGAGGCCCAGTACTTC. The encoded protein is CATRSGSQEAQYF.

This clone was detected a few times. The genes are TRBV27 and TRBJ2-7, with 9 positions matching TRBD2. This CDR3 spans 14 amino acids. Per the germline V gene, CDR1 is MNHEY and CDR2 is SMNVEV (reference sequence). The J segment lost 3 bases and the V segment lost 4 bases, leaving 4 bases of the junction unmatched. The CDR3 here is CASSSFSGSYEQYF. CDR3 in DNA: TGTGCCAGCAGTTCGTTTAGCGGGAGCTACGAGCAGTACTTC.

The V and J genes are TRBV6-2 or TRBV6-3 and TRBJ2-7; D gene unclear. Germline values: CDR1 MNHEY, CDR2 SVGEGT. The V gene lost 4 bases and the J gene lost 6 bases, with 16 bases spanning the gap. CDR3 length: 14 amino acids. CDR3 sequence: CASSSIGMSFEQYF. In DNA, the CDR3 is TGTGCCAGCAGTTCTATCGGTATGTCATTCGAGCAGTACTTC.

The chain links TRBV9 to TRBJ2-7; 12 bases align to TRBD2. The V segment lost 0 bases and the J segment 6 bases; nucleotides outside the gene matches: 1. The length of the CDR3 is 14 residues. CDR1 is SGDLS and CDR2 is YYNGEE in the germline V gene. The CDR3 protein is CASSVGLAGAEQYF. The CDR3 DNA reads TGTGCCAGCAGCGTAGGACTAGCGGGAGCCGAGCAGTACTTC.

The chain's CDR3 is CASRGTGEETQYF. CDR3 nucleotides: TGTGCCAGTCGGGGGACAGGGGAAGAGACCCAGTACTTC. The chain recombines TRBV28 with TRBJ2-5, with 10 bases matching TRBD1. The V gene's germline CDR1 is MDHEN and CDR2 SYDVKM. This CDR3 comprises 13 residues. The junction had 4 bases not matched to a gene; V was cut back by 9 bases and J by 3 bases.

This clone was found many times. The V and J genes are TRBV27 and TRBJ2-1, with D maybe TRBD1 (6 bases). With 4 bases removed from V and 2 bases from J, the gap between germline ends came to 15 bases. This CDR3 is built from 16 residues. The germline V gene has CDR1 MNHEY and CDR2 SMNVEV (reference sequence). CDR3 coding DNA: TGTGCCAGCAGTTCACAGGGTTGGGTGACCTACAATGAGCAGTTCTTC. Translation gives CASSSQGWVTYNEQFF.

The DNA for the CDR3 is TGCAGTGCTAGAGATGCGGCGGGAGGGAGAACAGATACGCAGTATTTT. Its translation is CSARDAAGGRTDTQYF. The chain joins TRBV20-1 to TRBJ2-3, with TRBD2 identical over 9 bases. The V segment lost 0 bases and the J segment 3 bases; nucleotides outside the gene matches: 7. The CDR3 loop spans 16 amino acids. Germline loops: CDR1 DFQATT, CDR2 SNEGSKA (reference sequence).

The V and J genes are TRBV5-1 and TRBJ2-1, with 14 bases lining up with TRBD2. The V gene's germline CDR1 is SGHRS and CDR2 YFSETQ. This CDR3 has 15 amino acids. The J segment lost 9 bases and the V segment lost 4 bases, leaving 6 bases of the junction unmatched. CDR3: CASSGGLAGDFEQFF. CDR3 nucleotides: TGCGCCAGCAGCGGGGGACTAGCGGGAGATTTTGAGCAGTTCTTC.

This clone was seen ten or more times. This sample includes further DNA sequences coding for the same CDR3. The chain has TRBV28 and TRBJ2-5, with a possible D match to TRBD1 (6 bases). Trimming shortened V by 6 bases and J by 1 base, and 9 bases separated the two germline ends. The V gene's germline CDR1 is MDHEN and CDR2 SYDVKM. The CDR3 consists of 13 residues. In nucleotides, the CDR3 is TGTGCCAGCAGGACACAGGGCCAAGAGACCCAGTACTTC. Its protein product is CASRTQGQETQYF. The full variable domain, in which reference TRBV28 and TRBJ2-5 provide the parts outside the CDR3, is DVKVTQSSRYLVKRTGEKVFLECVQDMDHENMFWYRQDPGLGLRLIYFSYDVKMKEKGDIPEGYSVSREKKERFSLILESASTNQTSMYLCASRTQGQETQYFGPGTRLLVL.

This clone was detected many times. The chain joins TRBV20-1 to TRBJ2-1; 7 nucleotides match TRBD2. The V segment lost 6 bases and the J segment 6 bases; nucleotides outside the gene matches: 5. Germline loops: CDR1 DFQATT, CDR2 SNEGSKA (reference sequence). This CDR3 comprises 12 residues. The CDR3 sequence: CSAHGLGNEQFF. CDR3 coding DNA: TGCAGTGCCCATGGACTAGGCAATGAGCAGTTCTTC.

This clone was found many times. J is TRBJ1-6 and V is TRBV6-1; D is undetermined. Trimming shortened V by 5 bases and J by 7 bases, and 12 bases separated the two germline ends. The CDR3 loop spans 14 amino acids. Germline CDR1 and CDR2: MNHNS and SASEGT. CDR3 in DNA: TGTGCCAGCAGTCCCCGACGCTTGAATTCACCCCTCCACTTT. It translates to CASSPRRLNSPLHF.

There are a few counts of this clone. Since the CDR3 does not end with the conserved phenylalanine or tryptophan, this likely comes from a read error. The DNA is left out, because the CDR3 cannot be placed on it with certainty; the CDR3 is given as TCRdb lists it. This chain uses TRBV28 with TRBJ2-6. Germline CDR1 and CDR2: MDHEN and SYDVKM. The CDR3 extends over 16 residues, inclusive of both ends. The CDR3 region is CATLSRGSSGANVMTL.

This clone was detected ten times or more. The chain recombines TRBV11-2 with TRBJ2-1; TRBD2 aligns across 8 bases. Trimming removed 5 bases from V and 12 bases from J; junction bases left unmatched: 6. This CDR3 is built from 12 residues. The germline CDR1 and CDR2 sequences are SGHAT and FQNNGV. CDR3 residues: CASSPGGIGQFF. CDR3 nucleotide sequence: TGTGCCAGCAGCCCGGGGGGGATTGGGCAGTTCTTC.

Relative to its sample, this clone is medium-sized. CDR3 sequence (DNA): TGTGCCAGCAGTTACTCGACCCGGAGCTCCTACAATGAGCAGTTCTTC. Translation: CASSYSTRSSYNEQFF. The chain joins TRBV6-5 to TRBJ2-1; D is ambiguous. Germline CDR1 MNHEY, CDR2 SVGAGI. This CDR3 contains 16 residues. Deletions cut 0 bases from V and 0 bases from J, with 9 bases between.

The genes are TRBV12-3 or TRBV12-4 and TRBJ2-5; D is unclear. The CDR3 totals 14 residues. V lost 1 base, J lost 1 base, and 7 bases lay in between. The CDR3 DNA reads TGTGCCAGCAGTTTAGGACGGATCCAAGAGACCCAGTACTTC. Amino acids: CASSLGRIQETQYF.

The rearrangement joins TRBV6-1 to TRBJ1-2; unclear D gene. The CDR3 sequence is 14 residues long. V was clipped by 5 bases and J by 0 bases, with 10 bases between them. CDR1 is MNHNS, CDR2 SASEGT, per germline. In DNA form, the CDR3 reads TGTGCCAGCAGTTTAGCAGGCACTAACTATGGCTACACCTTC. It encodes CASSLAGTNYGYTF.

This chain uses TRBV6-1 with TRBJ2-3, with 7 nucleotides matching TRBD2. Germline CDR1 is MNHNS and CDR2 is SASEGT. CDR3 length equals 15 residues. The V segment lost 9 bases and the J segment 0 bases; nucleotides outside the gene matches: 9. The CDR3 DNA is TGTGCCAGAACTAGCGTAGGACCTAGCACAGATACGCAGTATTTT. Translated: CARTSVGPSTDTQYF.

Regarding this clone: A much more abundant neighbour one base away suggests this may be a read error. The chain links TRBV20-1 to TRBJ2-2, with D tentatively TRBD1 or TRBD2 (5 bases each). Germline-derived CDR1 and CDR2 are DFQATT and SNEGSKA (reference sequence). This CDR3 is built from 14 residues. Deletions cut 5 bases from V and 4 bases from J, with 14 bases between. The CDR3 DNA is TGCAGTGCTCCCCGGGACGCCATCACCGGGGAGCTGTTTTTT. As protein: CSAPRDAITGELFF.

Details on this clone: This may be a read error, as it is one base from a much larger clone. The same CDR3 is also encoded by other DNA sequences in this sample. The chain recombines TRBV20-1 with TRBJ2-5, with TRBD1 matching over 7 bases. The length of the CDR3 is 10 residues. The V gene's germline CDR1 is DFQATT and CDR2 SNEGSKA (reference sequence). The chain's CDR3 is CSADRETQYF. CDR3 nucleotides: TGCAGTGCTGACAGGGAGACACAGTACTTC.

This clone was counted many times. This sample includes further DNA sequences coding for the same CDR3. The chain joins TRBV6-5 to TRBJ2-3; tentatively, D is TRBD1 (6 bases). The germline V and J ends were trimmed by 2 bases and 0 bases, with 15 bases remaining between them. Germline V CDR1 and CDR2: MNHEY, SVGAGI. The CDR3 has 17 amino acids. CDR3 protein: CASSYRPGQPSTDTQYF. CDR3 sequence (DNA): TGTGCCAGCAGTTACAGACCGGGACAACCTAGCACAGATACGCAGTATTTT.

The rearrangement joins TRBV30 to TRBJ2-7; 8 bases map to TRBD2. CDR3 size: 14 residues. Germline V lookup: CDR1 GTSNPN, CDR2 SVGIG (reference sequence). Losses at the gene ends were 0 bases for V and 2 bases for J; bases not matched to a gene: 3. The DNA for the CDR3 is TGTGCCTGGAGTGTGGCGGGAGGCCCCTACGAGCAGTACTTC. Its translation is CAWSVAGGPYEQYF.